This T cell receptor (beta chain) comes out of a study of CD8+ T cells in alopecia areata (dated by TCRdb to between 2018 and 2020). Regarding the complete study: To study T cell clonal expansion in alopecia areata, the researchers applied high-throughput TCRbeta sequencing to both the C3H/HeJ mouse model and human patients. In humans, TCRbeta sequencing was performed on scalp tissue and on sorted CD4+ and CD8+ peripheral blood T cells from healthy controls and from patients with patchy or totalis/universalis alopecia areata. Scalp clonality was compared across normal scalp (n=4), patchy alopecia areata scalp (n=8), and alopecia totalis/universalis scalp (n=8). The RNA source kit depended on sample type: the PAXgene miRNA kit for fixed scalp, the miRNeasy kit for PBMCs, and the RNeasy kit for mouse skin. immunoSEQ multiplex PCR using 35 Vbeta forward primers and 13 Jbeta reverse primers was used to amplify TCRbeta CDR3 regions.

From alopecia areata patients, peripheral blood was collected along with lesional scalp punch biopsies. PBMCs were isolated by density centrifugation and stained for CD3, CD4 and CD8, after which CD4+ and CD8+ T cells were sorted on a FACSAria. As part of a multicenter biomarker study, untreated alopecia areata patients were recruited. For roughly 5 biomarker-study patients, blood CD8+ T cells were further sorted into NKG2D-low and NKG2D-high fractions. What the study reported, not specific to this receptor: Compared with normal scalp, lesional scalp had higher clonality and more expanded CD8+ clones, particularly in alopecia totalis/universalis, a pattern that suggests antigenic drive. Resident alphabeta T cells in normal human skin are also sequenced, complicating scalp TCR repertoire analysis, unlike mouse skin dominated by gammadelta T cells. Shared TCR sequences between patients were less evident than in mice, which may be partly attributable to HLA diversity in the patient population.

As encoded in the germline V gene (reference sequence), CDR1 is SEHNR while CDR2 is FQNEAQ. Including the terminal cysteine and phenylalanine, the CDR3 comprises 12 residues. Only CDR3 DNA remains: 36 bases, in frame from the first base. The V end loses 1 base and the J end loses 7 bases, and a stretch of 4 bases separates them. The protocol used for the library was the immunoSEQ multiplex PCR assay. RNA was extracted from all samples and reverse transcribed into cDNA, which served as template for TCR sequencing. First-strand cDNA was synthesized with SuperScript III using a 2:1 mix of oligo-dT and random hexamers. A synthetic immune receptor repertoire was used to assess amplification bias, and residual bias was removed computationally. As for the authors' bioinformatics: Raw reads were preprocessed to remove errors, and CDR3 was defined by IMGT conventions from the conserved cysteine to phenylalanine. Clonality was computed by normalizing Shannon entropy by log2 of the number of productive unique TCRs and subtracting the result from 1. Scalp TCRbeta sequences were cross-referenced with sorted blood CD4 and CD8 repertoires so that the CD4 or CD8 identity of scalp clones could be inferred. TCRdb stores this immuneACCESS table with in-frame sequences only. Part of the clones is absent; in the studies checked, under half of the shortfall reflects unresolved V genes, and no reason is known for the rest. The V and J calls and clone size are taken from that table; D and trimming were inferred from the DNA. This sample is represented by 25,000 to 35,000 clones; more than 55% of them were singletons. Together, the top ten hold about 20% of the sample.

About this clone itself: Its binding antigen is unknown. Base quality data are lacking; no much larger clone is found one base away.

The TCR originated in a human donor with alopecia areata. The rearrangement joined TRBV7-9 to TRBJ2-2; the D gene remains uncertain. Specimen: NKG2D-high CD8+ T cells sorted from blood. The intended sense of this specimen's cell subset or site label: sorted CD8+ NKG2D-high blood T cells. CDR3 loop: CASSLVVGELFF. At the DNA level, the sequence is TGTGCCAGCAGCTTAGTTGTCGGGGAGCTGTTTTTT.